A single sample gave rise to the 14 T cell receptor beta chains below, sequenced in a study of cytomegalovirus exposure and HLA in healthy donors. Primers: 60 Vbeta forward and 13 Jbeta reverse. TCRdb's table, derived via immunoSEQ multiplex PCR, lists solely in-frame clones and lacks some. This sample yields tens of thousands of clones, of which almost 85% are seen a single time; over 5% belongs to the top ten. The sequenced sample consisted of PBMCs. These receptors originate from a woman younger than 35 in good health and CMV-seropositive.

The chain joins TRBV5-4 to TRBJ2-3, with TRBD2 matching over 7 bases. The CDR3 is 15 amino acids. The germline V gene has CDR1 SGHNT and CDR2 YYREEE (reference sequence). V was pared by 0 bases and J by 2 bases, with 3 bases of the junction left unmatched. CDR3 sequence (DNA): TGTGCCAGCAGCTTGGACAGCGGGGACACAGATACGCAGTATTTT. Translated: CASSLDSGDTDTQYF.

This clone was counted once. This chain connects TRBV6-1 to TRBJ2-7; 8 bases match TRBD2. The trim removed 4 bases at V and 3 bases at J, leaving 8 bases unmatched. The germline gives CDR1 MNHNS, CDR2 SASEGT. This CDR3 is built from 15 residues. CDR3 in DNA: TGTGCCAGCAGTGTATCGTACCGGGAGGGCTACGAGCAGTACTTC. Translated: CASSVSYREGYEQYF.

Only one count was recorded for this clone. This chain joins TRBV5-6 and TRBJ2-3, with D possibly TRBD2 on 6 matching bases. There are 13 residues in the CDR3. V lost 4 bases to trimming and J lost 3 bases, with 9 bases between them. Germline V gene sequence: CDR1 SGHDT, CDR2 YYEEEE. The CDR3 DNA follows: TGTGCCAGCAGCGGGGGGATTACAGATACGCAGTATTTT. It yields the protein CASSGGITDTQYF.

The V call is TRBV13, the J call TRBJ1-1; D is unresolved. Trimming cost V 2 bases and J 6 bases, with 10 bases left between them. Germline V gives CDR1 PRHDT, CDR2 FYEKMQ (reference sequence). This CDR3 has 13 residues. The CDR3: CASSLRPAAEAFF. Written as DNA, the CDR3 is TGTGCCAGCAGCTTAAGGCCCGCGGCTGAAGCTTTCTTT.

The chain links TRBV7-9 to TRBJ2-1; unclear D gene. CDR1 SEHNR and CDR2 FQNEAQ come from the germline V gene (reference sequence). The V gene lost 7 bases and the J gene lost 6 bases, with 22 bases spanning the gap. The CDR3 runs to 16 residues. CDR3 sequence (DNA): TGTGCCAGCACCCCGCGAGGCCTAGGAACTGTCAATGAGCAGTTCTTC. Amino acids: CASTPRGLGTVNEQFF.

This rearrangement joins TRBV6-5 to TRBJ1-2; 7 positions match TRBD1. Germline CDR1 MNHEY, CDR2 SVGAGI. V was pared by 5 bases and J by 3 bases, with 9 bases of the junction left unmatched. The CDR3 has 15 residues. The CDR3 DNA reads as TGTGCCAGCAGTCTACAGGGGATTGAGGACTATGGCTACACCTTC. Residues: CASSLQGIEDYGYTF.

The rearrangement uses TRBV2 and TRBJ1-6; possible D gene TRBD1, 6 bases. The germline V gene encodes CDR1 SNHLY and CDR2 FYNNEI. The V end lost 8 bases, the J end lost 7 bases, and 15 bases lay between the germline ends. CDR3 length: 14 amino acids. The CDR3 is CASAPPGENSPLHF. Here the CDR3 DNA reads TGTGCCAGCGCTCCCCCAGGGGAAAATTCACCCCTCCACTTT. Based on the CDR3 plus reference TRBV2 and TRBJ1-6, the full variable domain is EPEVTQTPSHQVTQMGQEVILRCVPISNHLYFYWYRQILGQKVEFLVSFYNNEISEKSEIFDDQFSVERPDGSNFTLKIRSTKLEDSAMYFCASAPPGENSPLHFGNGTRLTVT.

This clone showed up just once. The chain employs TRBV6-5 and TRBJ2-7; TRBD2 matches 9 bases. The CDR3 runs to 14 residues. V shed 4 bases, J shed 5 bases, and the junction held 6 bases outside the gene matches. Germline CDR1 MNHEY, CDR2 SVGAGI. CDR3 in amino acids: CASSSSGRFHEQYF. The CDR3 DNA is TGTGCCAGCAGTTCCAGCGGGAGGTTCCACGAGCAGTACTTC.

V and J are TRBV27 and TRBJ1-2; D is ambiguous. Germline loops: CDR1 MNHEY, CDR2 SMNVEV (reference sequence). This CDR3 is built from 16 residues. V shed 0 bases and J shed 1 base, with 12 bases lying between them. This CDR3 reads CASSLSGELLNYGYTF. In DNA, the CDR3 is TGTGCCAGCAGTTTATCTGGGGAGCTCCTTAACTATGGCTACACCTTC.

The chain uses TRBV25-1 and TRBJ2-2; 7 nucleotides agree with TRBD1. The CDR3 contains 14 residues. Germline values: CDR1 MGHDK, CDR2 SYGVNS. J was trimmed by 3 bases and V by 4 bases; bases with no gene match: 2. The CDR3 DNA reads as TGTGCCAGCAGTGCAGGGGGAGACACCGGGGAGCTGTTTTTT. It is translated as CASSAGGDTGELFF.

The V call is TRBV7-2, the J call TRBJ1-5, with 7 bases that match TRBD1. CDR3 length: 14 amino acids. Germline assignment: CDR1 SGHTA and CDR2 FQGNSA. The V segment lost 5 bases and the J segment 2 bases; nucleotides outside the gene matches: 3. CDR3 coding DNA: TGTGCCAGCAGCGTTGGGACAGGCAATCAGCCCCAGCATTTT. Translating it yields CASSVGTGNQPQHF.

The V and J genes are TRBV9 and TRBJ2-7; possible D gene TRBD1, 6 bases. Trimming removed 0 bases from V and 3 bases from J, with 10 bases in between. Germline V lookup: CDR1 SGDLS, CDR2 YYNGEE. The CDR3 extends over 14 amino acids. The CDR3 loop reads CASSVGTGHYEQYF. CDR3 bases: TGTGCCAGCAGCGTAGGAACAGGGCACTACGAGCAGTACTTC.

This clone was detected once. CDR3 DNA: TGTGCCAGCAGCTTAATGGGACAGGGGGCTAACGAGCAGTACTTC. It codes for CASSLMGQGANEQYF. The chain couples TRBV7-3 to TRBJ2-7; the match to TRBD1 covers 12 bases. Trimming removed 1 base from V and 5 bases from J; junction bases left unmatched: 3. Germline V gives CDR1 SGHTA, CDR2 FQGTGA. The CDR3 runs to 15 residues.

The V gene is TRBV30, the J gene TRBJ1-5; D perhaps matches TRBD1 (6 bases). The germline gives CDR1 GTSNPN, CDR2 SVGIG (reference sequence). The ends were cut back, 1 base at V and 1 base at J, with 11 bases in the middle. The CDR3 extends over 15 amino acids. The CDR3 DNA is TGTGCCTGGAGTGGTAACAGGGTAAGCAATCAGCCCCAGCATTTT. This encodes CAWSGNRVSNQPQHF.